These T cell receptor beta chains were read from a single sample in a study of cytomegalovirus exposure and HLA in healthy donors. The assay was immunoSEQ multiplex PCR, and TCRdb's table has in-frame clones only and misses some. The table lists 130,000 to 150,000 clones, roughly 78% of them singletons, with about 2.9% in the top ten. Sequences were obtained from PBMCs. Every receptor here comes from a female donor in good health and CMV-seronegative. The CDR3 runs from the conserved cysteine through the conserved F or W. Fields, in order: J gene, V gene, D gene, clone size, CDR3 protein, CDR3 DNA. D genes are given only for firm matches. Where a row states a size, it is once, few, many or the class of an expanded clone; other rows omit it.

J: TRBJ2-1; V: TRBV30; D: .; size: .; CDR3: CAWRPPKGWSNNEQFF; DNA: TGTGCCTGGAGGCCCCCTAAGGGGTGGTCCAACAATGAGCAGTTCTTC
J: TRBJ1-2; V: TRBV27; D: .; size: .; CDR3: CASSLGQFYGYTF; DNA: TGTGCCAGCAGTTTAGGACAGTTCTATGGCTACACCTTC
J: TRBJ2-7; V: TRBV7-9; D: TRBD2; size: .; CDR3: CSSSSGLAGDPTYEQYF; DNA: TGTTCCAGCAGCTCCGGACTAGCGGGAGACCCCACCTACGAGCAGTACTTC
J: TRBJ1-2; V: TRBV6-1; D: TRBD1; size: .; CDR3: CASSDRGLVDYGYTF; DNA: TGTGCCAGCAGTGACAGGGGGCTCGTAGACTATGGCTACACCTTC
J: TRBJ1-2; V: TRBV6-1; D: TRBD1; size: few; CDR3: CASSTGTGAYGYPF; DNA: TGTGCCAGCAGTACTGGGACAGGGGCCTATGGCTACCCCTTC
J: TRBJ1-1; V: TRBV28; D: .; size: .; CDR3: CASSFVAHTEAFF; DNA: TGTGCCAGCAGTTTTGTAGCGCACACTGAAGCTTTCTTT
J: TRBJ2-5; V: TRBV7-2; D: .; size: .; CDR3: CASSLDPGMETQYF; DNA: TGTGCCAGCAGCTTAGATCCGGGGATGGAGACCCAGTACTTC
J: TRBJ2-2; V: TRBV6-5; D: TRBD2; size: once; CDR3: CASRGSGTPPRELFF; DNA: TGTGCCAGCAGGGGTAGCGGGACTCCTCCTAGGGAGCTGTTTTTT
J: TRBJ2-3; V: TRBV30; D: TRBD2; size: .; CDR3: CAWGPGLAGGGDTQYF; DNA: TGTGCCTGGGGGCCGGGACTAGCGGGGGGTGGAGATACGCAGTATTTT
J: TRBJ1-1; V: TRBV6-6; D: .; size: few; CDR3: CASSYRKGNMNTEAFF; DNA: TGTGCCAGCAGTTATCGGAAGGGGAACATGAACACTGAAGCTTTCTTT
J: TRBJ2-7; V: TRBV20-1; D: .; size: .; CDR3: CSGGVYEQYF; DNA: TGCAGTGGGGGAGTCTACGAGCAGTACTTC
J: TRBJ2-3; V: TRBV28; D: .; size: .; CDR3: CASSPGGGRTDTQYF; DNA: TGTGCCAGCAGTCCCGGGGGAGGTCGCACAGATACGCAGTATTTT
J: TRBJ1-2; V: TRBV5-1; D: .; size: .; CDR3: CASSLAGDAGYTF; DNA: TGCGCCAGCAGCTTGGCAGGGGATGCCGGCTACACCTTC
J: TRBJ2-2; V: TRBV5-8; D: .; size: many; CDR3: CASSLNVGVNTGELFF; DNA: TGTGCCAGCAGCTTGAATGTGGGAGTAAACACCGGGGAGCTGTTTTTT
J: TRBJ1-1; V: TRBV4-2; D: TRBD1; size: .; CDR3: CASSQDVRGDTEAFF; DNA: TGTGCCAGCAGCCAAGATGTCAGGGGGGACACTGAAGCTTTCTTT
J: TRBJ1-5; V: TRBV28; D: .; size: .; CDR3: CASSFAGARPNQPQHF; DNA: TGTGCCAGCAGTTTTGCAGGGGCCCGGCCAAATCAGCCCCAGCATTTT
J: TRBJ2-5; V: TRBV5-1; D: TRBD2; size: .; CDR3: CASSLAGRFSGGGQETQYF; DNA: TGCGCCAGCAGCTTGGCGGGCCGATTTTCCGGGGGGGGCCAAGAGACCCAGTACTTC
J: TRBJ2-5; V: TRBV30; D: .; size: .; CDR3: CAWSEAGKETQYF; DNA: TGTGCCTGGAGTGAAGCAGGGAAGGAGACCCAGTACTTC
J: TRBJ2-2; V: TRBV5-4; D: TRBD1; size: .; CDR3: CASSLTIQGAGELFF; DNA: TGTGCCAGCAGCTTAACTATACAGGGGGCAGGGGAGCTGTTTTTT
J: TRBJ1-2; V: TRBV5-6; D: .; size: .; CDR3: CASSFATYGYTF; DNA: TGTGCCAGCAGCTTTGCGACTTATGGCTACACCTTC
J: TRBJ2-3; V: TRBV2; D: TRBD1; size: .; CDR3: CASRPGTAFTDTQYF; DNA: TGTGCCAGCAGACCCGGGACAGCCTTCACAGATACGCAGTATTTT
J: TRBJ1-2; V: TRBV30; D: .; size: .; CDR3: CAWEGWGGYTF; DNA: TGTGCCTGGGAAGGTTGGGGCGGCTACACCTTC